This TCR beta chain was recovered during a study of spatial heterogeneity in lung cancer. Study background: Researchers sequenced follow-up PBMC samples if they had them, and these came a median of approximately 26 months after resection.

With respect to this clonotype: Its target is unknown.

As to time point: blood at routine non-recurrence follow-up after resection. Germline CDR1 reads SGHTA; CDR2 reads FQGNSA. The length of the CDR3 is 13 residues. V was cut by 11 bases and J by 0 bases, with 13 bases left in between. General observations from the study: Compared with follow-up, resection was when ubiquitous expanded tumor TCRs appeared in blood more.

One entry per CDR3 protein results from TCRdb running MiXCR on the 5' RACE reads. The sample holds tens of thousands of distinct CDR3 sequences, 15% to 20% seen once. Sequenced material: PBMCs, taken at follow-up. The chain has TRBV7-2 and TRBJ1-1, with D unclear. This receptor was taken from a male donor with early-stage non-small cell lung cancer. CDR3 sequence: CASSPLMNTEAFF. DNA of the CDR3: TGTGCCTCCTCACCGCTTATGAACACTGAAGCTTTCTTT.